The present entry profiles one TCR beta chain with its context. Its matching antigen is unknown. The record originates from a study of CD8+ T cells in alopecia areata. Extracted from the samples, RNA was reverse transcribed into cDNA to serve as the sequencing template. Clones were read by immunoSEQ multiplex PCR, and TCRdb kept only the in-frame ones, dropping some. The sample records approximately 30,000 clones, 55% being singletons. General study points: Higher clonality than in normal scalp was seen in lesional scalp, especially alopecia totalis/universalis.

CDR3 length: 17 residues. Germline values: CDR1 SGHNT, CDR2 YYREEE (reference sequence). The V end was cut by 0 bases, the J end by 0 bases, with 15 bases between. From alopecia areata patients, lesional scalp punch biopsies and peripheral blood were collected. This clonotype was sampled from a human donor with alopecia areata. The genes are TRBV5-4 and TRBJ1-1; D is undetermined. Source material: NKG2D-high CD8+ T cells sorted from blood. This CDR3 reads CASSLGGMSDMNTEAFF. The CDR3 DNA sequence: TGTGCCAGCAGCTTGGGGGGAATGAGCGACATGAACACTGAAGCTTTCTTT. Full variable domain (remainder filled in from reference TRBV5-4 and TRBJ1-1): ETGVTQSPTHLIKTRGQQVTLRCSSQSGHNTVSWYQQALGQGPQFIFQYYREEENGRGNFPPRFSGLQFPNYSSELNVNALELDDSALYLCASSLGGMSDMNTEAFFGQGTRLTVV.